The 26 T cell receptor beta chains below all came from one sample that was sequenced in a study of blood T cell repertoires in COVID-19. Profiled with immunoSEQ multiplex PCR; TCRdb holds only in-frame clones, not every one. Seen here are 300,000 to 350,000 clones, 85% to 90% observed once, and the top ten hold 3.5% to 4.5%. Material: PBMCs or T cells enriched from blood (not recorded which). The receptors derive from a woman aged 18-29 years with acute COVID-19.

This clone was counted between two and nine times. The chain employs TRBV11-2 and TRBJ1-2, with 7 bases that match TRBD1. V dropped 6 bases and J dropped 2; count of bases not matched to a gene: 12. Germline CDR1 is SGHAT and CDR2 is FQNNGV. This CDR3 contains 16 residues. The CDR3 coding sequence is TGTGCCAGCAGTCCGAACAGGGGCGTAGAGAACTATGGCTACACCTTC. Encoded protein: CASSPNRGVENYGYTF.

A word on this clone: The same CDR3 also results from other DNA sequences found in this sample. The chain joins TRBV2 to TRBJ1-2; no clear D gene. Germline CDR1 is SNHLY and CDR2 is FYNNEI. The CDR3 contains 12 residues. The V end lost 2 bases, the J end lost 4 bases, and 5 bases lay between the germline ends. The CDR3 loop reads CASSENRYGYTF. Here the CDR3 DNA reads TGTGCCAGCAGTGAAAATCGCTATGGCTACACCTTC. The whole variable domain, remainder taken from reference TRBV2 and TRBJ1-2, is EPEVTQTPSHQVTQMGQEVILRCVPISNHLYFYWYRQILGQKVEFLVSFYNNEISEKSEIFDDQFSVERPDGSNFTLKIRSTKLEDSAMYFCASSENRYGYTFGSGTRLTVV.

This rearrangement joins TRBV6-5 to TRBJ1-6; the D is unclear. Germline V CDR1 and CDR2: MNHEY, SVGAGI. V was shortened by 6 bases and J by 7 bases, with 13 bases between the two germline ends. The CDR3 has 14 amino acids. The CDR3 loop is CASRPPDSNSPLHF. In DNA form, the CDR3 reads TGTGCCAGCAGACCCCCCGATAGCAATTCACCCCTCCACTTT.

Only one count was recorded for this clone. This chain connects TRBV7-6 to TRBJ2-7, with 8 bases identical to TRBD1. J gave up 0 bases and V 5 bases, and 6 bases lay outside the gene matches. The CDR3 runs to 15 residues. CDR1 and CDR2 from the germline V gene are SGHVS and FNYEAQ. The CDR3 is CASSPGQGSSYEQYF. CDR3 DNA sequence: TGTGCCAGCAGCCCAGGACAGGGAAGCTCCTACGAGCAGTACTTC.

V is TRBV7-2 and J is TRBJ1-2; D perhaps matches TRBD1 (5 bases). V was shortened by 0 bases and J by 3 bases, with 11 bases between the two germline ends. Looked up from germline, CDR1 is SGHTA and CDR2 is FQGNSA. This CDR3 contains 15 residues. The chain's CDR3 is CASSLAPSGYYGYTF. CDR3 coding DNA: TGTGCCAGCAGCTTAGCCCCTTCAGGGTACTATGGCTACACCTTC.

V and J are TRBV7-9 and TRBJ1-4, with 9 bases fitting TRBD1. CDR3 length: 16 amino acids. Germline CDR1 SEHNR, CDR2 FQNEAQ (reference sequence). J lost 4 bases, V lost 5 bases, and 8 bases had no gene match. This CDR3 is CASSPGTGLDNEKLFF. For the CDR3, the DNA is TGTGCCAGCAGCCCCGGGACAGGGCTGGATAATGAAAAACTGTTTTTT.

The gene calls are TRBV30 and TRBJ1-6; 10 bases align to TRBD1. Germline-derived CDR1 and CDR2 are GTSNPN and SVGIG (reference sequence). The ends lost 3 bases at V and 8 bases at J; junction bases unmatched: 4. The CDR3 is 14 amino acids. The CDR3 DNA is TGTGCCTGGAGCCAAGGGACAGGGGATTCACCCCTCCACTTT. Its translation: CAWSQGTGDSPLHF.

This chain links TRBV28 with TRBJ1-6; TRBD1 matches 10 bases. Germline CDR1 MDHEN, CDR2 SYDVKM. CDR3 length: 14 residues. V shed 6 bases and J 6 bases; nucleotides not matched to a gene: 2. CDR3 DNA: TGTGCCAGCAGAGGACAGGGGGGTAATTCACCCCTCCACTTT. Residues: CASRGQGGNSPLHF.

The chain couples TRBV11-3 to TRBJ2-3; D might be TRBD2 (6 bases). This CDR3 region has 18 residues. Germline CDR1 is SGHNT and CDR2 is YENEEA. With 1 base removed from V and 5 bases from J, the gap between germline ends came to 22 bases. Written as DNA, the CDR3 is TGTGCCAGCAGCTTAGTTCCGATTAGCGGAACCAAGGGAGATACGCAGTATTTT. As protein: CASSLVPISGTKGDTQYF.

The rearrangement links TRBV12-5 to TRBJ2-2; 11 bases map to TRBD2. Germline values: CDR1 LGHNT, CDR2 FRNRAP. The trim removed 5 bases at V and 5 bases at J, leaving 10 bases unmatched. The CDR3 is 17 amino acids. The CDR3 reads CASGVPPGLAVTGELFF. The CDR3 DNA sequence: TGTGCTAGTGGTGTACCGCCGGGACTAGCGGTGACCGGGGAGCTGTTTTTT.

The chain joins TRBV24-1 to TRBJ1-5; D perhaps matches TRBD1 (6 bases). Germline V gene data show CDR1 as KGHDR and CDR2 as SFDVKD. The CDR3 has 13 residues. V was clipped by 9 bases and J by 6 bases, with 14 bases between them. The CDR3 nucleotides read TGTGCCACCGGCAGGGGCGCCGGTCAGCCCCAGCATTTT. Translating it yields CATGRGAGQPQHF.

V gene TRBV5-6 combines with J gene TRBJ2-5, with D possibly matching TRBD1 (5 bases). CDR1 SGHDT and CDR2 YYEEEE come from the germline V gene. The V and J ends lost 0 bases and 5 bases respectively, with 11 bases between them. The CDR3 is 14 residues long. The CDR3 reads CASSLEGVGETQYF. The DNA for the CDR3 is TGTGCCAGCAGCTTGGAAGGGGTCGGGGAGACCCAGTACTTC.

This chain connects TRBV6-5 to TRBJ2-3; 7 bases are shared with TRBD2. CDR1 and CDR2 from the germline V gene are MNHEY and SVGAGI. Trimming at V came to 7 bases and at J to 5 bases, leaving 12 bases not matched to a gene. The CDR3 has 15 amino acids. The CDR3, as DNA: TGTGCCAGCAATTCGGGAGGTAGCCTGGGAGATACGCAGTATTTT. As protein: CASNSGGSLGDTQYF.

The V gene is TRBV7-3, the J gene TRBJ2-5; TRBD1 matches at 11 bases. The CDR3 runs 15 residues. The V gene end was trimmed by 6 bases and the J gene end by 5 bases; junction bases not matched to a gene: 8. Germline-derived CDR1 and CDR2 are SGHTA and FQGTGA. CDR3 DNA: TGTGCCAGCAGTCTCGGACAGGGGGCATGGGAGACCCAGTACTTC. The encoded protein is CASSLGQGAWETQYF.

Written as DNA, the CDR3 is TGTGCCAGCAGCCTACAGGGGGCCCTGAACACTGAAGCTTTCTTT. As protein: CASSLQGALNTEAFF. The genes are TRBV7-3 and TRBJ1-1; 9 bases map to TRBD1. This CDR3 has 15 residues. The germline CDR1 and CDR2 sequences are SGHTA and FQGTGA. The junction had 4 bases not matched to a gene; V was cut back by 5 bases and J by 0 bases.

CDR3: CATEKRGNNYGYTF. DNA for the CDR3: TGTGCCACCGAAAAAAGGGGAAATAACTATGGCTACACCTTC. V gene TRBV19 combines with J gene TRBJ1-2; D possibly corresponds to TRBD1 (5 bases). Trimming took off 10 bases at V and 1 base at J, with 16 bases between the two ends. The CDR3 runs 14 residues. CDR1 is LNHDA, CDR2 SQIVND, per germline (reference sequence).

The chain has TRBV7-8 and TRBJ2-6; TRBD1 matches 7 bases. CDR3 length: 16 amino acids. With 4 bases clipped from V and 4 bases from J, the junction kept 7 bases outside the gene matches. In germline, CDR1 is SGHVS, CDR2 FQNEAQ. In nucleotides, the CDR3 is TGTGCCAGCAGCTCAGCGACAGGGAGAGGGGCCAACGTCCTGACTTTC. It yields the protein CASSSATGRGANVLTF.

This chain links TRBV28 with TRBJ1-5, with D perhaps matching TRBD1 (5 bases). The CDR3 contains 15 residues. Trimming left V 7 bases short and J 0 bases short, with 13 bases between. Germline lookup yields CDR1 MDHEN and CDR2 SYDVKM. CDR3: CASTLGDYSNQPQHF. CDR3 sequence (DNA): TGTGCCAGCACCCTGGGGGACTATAGCAATCAGCCCCAGCATTTT.

The chain employs TRBV27 and TRBJ1-2; 7 positions match TRBD1. The CDR3 spans 15 residues. Unmatched junction bases numbered 8, after V lost 6 bases and J lost 1 base. Germline loops: CDR1 MNHEY, CDR2 SMNVEV (reference sequence). CDR3 DNA sequence: TGTGCCAGCAGAAGTACAGGGGCCAGTAACTATGGCTACACCTTC. The encoded protein is CASRSTGASNYGYTF.

This sequence joins TRBV5-8 and TRBJ1-2; D is unresolved. The V gene's germline CDR1 is SGHTS and CDR2 YDEGEE. There are 13 residues in the CDR3. The ends were cut back, 0 bases at V and 6 bases at J, with 9 bases in the middle. The chain's CDR3 is CASSLAGWNGYTF. The CDR3 nucleotides are TGTGCCAGCAGCTTGGCGGGATGGAATGGCTACACCTTC.

This chain uses TRBV19 with TRBJ1-4; D uncertain. With 6 bases removed from V and 1 base from J, the gap between germline ends came to 15 bases. CDR3 length: 16 amino acids. CDR1 and CDR2 (germline): LNHDA, SQIVND (reference sequence). The CDR3 DNA is TGTGCCAGTAGCGCTTTGCGGTTCGAAACTAATGAAAAACTGTTTTTT. Protein sequence: CASSALRFETNEKLFF.

The chain uses TRBV7-6 and TRBJ2-1, with 12 bases fitting TRBD2. V shed 1 base, J shed 6 bases, and the junction held 7 bases outside the gene matches. Per germline, CDR1 SGHVS and CDR2 FNYEAQ. The CDR3 extends over 17 amino acids. The CDR3 sequence: CASSLGPLAGGTNEQFF. The CDR3 DNA reads TGTGCCAGCAGCTTAGGGCCGCTAGCGGGAGGGACCAATGAGCAGTTCTTC.

The rearrangement links TRBV27 to TRBJ1-1, with 11 bases lining up with TRBD1. Germline CDR1 reads MNHEY; CDR2 reads SMNVEV (reference sequence). There are 16 residues in the CDR3. The V segment lost 4 bases and the J segment 4 bases; nucleotides outside the gene matches: 8. CDR3 region: CASSSRDRGLSTEAFF. The DNA of the CDR3 is TGTGCCAGCAGTTCCCGGGACAGGGGGTTGAGCACTGAAGCTTTCTTT.

This clone was observed a single time. The chain links TRBV11-3 to TRBJ2-2, with D possibly TRBD1 on 6 matching bases. The CDR3 has 16 residues. The V gene lost 5 bases and the J gene lost 0 bases, with 13 bases spanning the gap. Germline CDR1 SGHNT, CDR2 YENEEA. This CDR3 is CASSTRRDTNTGELFF. The CDR3 DNA reads TGTGCCAGCAGCACGAGACGGGACACGAACACCGGGGAGCTGTTTTTT.

The chain joins TRBV27 to TRBJ1-1, with 7 bases fitting TRBD1. Germline loops: CDR1 MNHEY, CDR2 SMNVEV (reference sequence). This CDR3 contains 12 residues. With 5 bases clipped from V and 8 bases from J, the junction kept 5 bases outside the gene matches. Here the CDR3 DNA reads TGTGCCAGCAGTCCCCAGGGGGTCGAAGCTTTCTTT. Its protein product is CASSPQGVEAFF.

The J gene is TRBJ1-1, the V gene TRBV6-1; tentatively, D is TRBD1 (5 bases). The CDR3 contains 14 residues. V was cut by 3 bases and J by 3 bases, with 11 bases left in between. Germline values: CDR1 MNHNS, CDR2 SASEGT. The CDR3 here is CASSEMGGYTEAFF. CDR3 nucleotides: TGTGCCAGCAGTGAGATGGGGGGATACACTGAAGCTTTCTTT.